This TCR beta chain was sequenced for a study of shared clonotypes between healthy human individuals. General observations from the study: Memory subsets generally showed lower estimated richness than naive subsets.

This clone was counted once. Antigen: not known. Every subset's genomic DNA went evenly onto several immunoSEQ plates. The repertoire was sequenced with immunoSEQ multiplex PCR; TCRdb's copy has only in-frame clones and lacks some. The data show some 2,000,000 clones, roughly 94% seen once. The clonotype originates from a man between 18 and 35 years old in good health. Sequenced: naive CD4+ T cells sorted from blood. The subset here: CD45RA+ positively selected.

The CDR3 is CASSVQWFGYTF. CDR3 sequence (DNA): TGTGCCAGCAGCGTTCAATGGTTCGGCTACACCTTC. This chain joins TRBV9 and TRBJ1-2; D is uncertain. V lost 2 bases, J lost 8 bases, and 10 bases lay in between. CDR1 is SGDLS, CDR2 YYNGEE, per germline. The CDR3 length is 12 residues.